This passage covers 27 T cell receptor beta chains from one sample sequenced in a study of molecular identifiers for immune sequencing clone quantification. Via MiXCR, TCRdb re-called the PCR reads, giving one row per CDR3 protein. Here the sample spans about 630,000 distinct CDR3 sequences, over 25% being singletons. Sequencing was carried out using naive CD8+ T cells from blood, with Jurkat cell RNA spiked in. The subset: FACS-sorted CD8+CD4-CCR7+CD45RA+ naive T cells. All receptors come from a human donor in good health. Some libraries in this study had Jurkat cell RNA spiked in.

Regarding this clonotype: A much larger clone lies a single base off, so this may be a read error. This sequence joins TRBV20-1 and TRBJ2-3, with D perhaps matching TRBD1 (6 bases). Germline CDR1 DFQATT, CDR2 SNEGSKA (reference sequence). This CDR3 is 14 amino acids long. V dropped 2 bases and J dropped 1 base, with 10 bases sitting between them. CDR3 coding DNA: TGCAGTGCTAGACCCCGACAGGGCACAGATACGCAGTATTTT. The encoded protein is CSARPRQGTDTQYF.

This clonotype has a count of ten or more. The gene calls are TRBV30 and TRBJ2-3; D gene unclear. The V end was cut by 3 bases, the J end by 0 bases, with 7 bases between. The CDR3 runs 13 residues. Germline V gene data show CDR1 as GTSNPN and CDR2 as SVGIG (reference sequence). The CDR3 coding sequence is TGTGCCTGGAGCCAAGACAGCACAGATACGCAGTATTTT. Its protein is CAWSQDSTDTQYF.

For this clonotype: A much larger clone differs from this one at a single base, so this may be a read error. The J gene is TRBJ2-4, the V gene TRBV7-9; D is possibly TRBD1 or TRBD2 (5 bases each). Germline V gene sequence: CDR1 SEHNR, CDR2 FQNEAQ (reference sequence). V dropped 8 bases and J dropped 0 bases, with 17 bases sitting between them. The CDR3 is made up of 16 amino acids. The CDR3 protein is CASQSPGRLAKNIQYF. CDR3 sequence (DNA): TGTGCCAGCCAGAGCCCGGGACGCTTAGCCAAAAACATTCAGTACTTC.

This clonotype was seen ten or more times. The chain is built from TRBV13 and TRBJ2-5; D possibly corresponds to TRBD2 (5 bases). This CDR3 contains 15 residues. V dropped 3 bases and J dropped 2 bases, with 13 bases sitting between them. The germline gives CDR1 PRHDT, CDR2 FYEKMQ (reference sequence). The CDR3: CASSFFDYRQETQYF. The CDR3 DNA sequence: TGTGCCAGCAGCTTTTTCGACTACCGACAAGAGACCCAGTACTTC.

Remarks on this clonotype: Just one base apart from a much larger clone, this may be a read error. V gene TRBV6-2 or TRBV6-3 combines with J gene TRBJ2-5; 14 nucleotides line up with TRBD2. Germline V gene sequence: CDR1 MNHEY, CDR2 SVGEGT. The CDR3 loop spans 16 amino acids. The CDR3 protein is CASSFGLAGGMKTRYF. CDR3 DNA: TGTGCCAGCAGTTTCGGACTAGCGGGAGGTATGAAGACCCGGTACTTC.

This clonotype was found a few times. The CDR3 region is CASSSGNPYNEQFF. CDR3 bases: TGTGCCAGCAGCTCGGGGAACCCCTACAATGAGCAGTTCTTC. The chain links TRBV12-3 or TRBV12-4 to TRBJ2-1; perhaps TRBD2 as D (5 bases). There are 14 residues in the CDR3. With 6 bases removed from V and 2 bases from J, the gap between germline ends came to 11 bases.

A word on this clonotype: One end of the junction is discordant with germline, which a read error may explain. The chain has TRBV27 and TRBJ2-7; maybe TRBD2 (6 bases). CDR1 is MNHEY, CDR2 SMNVEV, per germline (reference sequence). This CDR3 comprises 15 residues. DNA of the CDR3: TGTGCCAGCAGTTCCGACGGGGGAAGCTCCTACGAGCGGTACTTC. Translating gives CASSSDGGSSYERYF.

The sample holds many counts of this clonotype. The J gene is TRBJ2-5, the V gene TRBV28, with TRBD2 matching 14 bases. With V trimmed by 5 bases and J by 3 bases, 8 bases remained unmatched. CDR3 length: 17 residues. From germline, CDR1 is MDHEN and CDR2 SYDVKM. The CDR3 DNA reads as TGTGCCAGCAGTCCGCTGAGACTAGCGGGAGGGGAAGAGACCCAGTACTTC. Translation: CASSPLRLAGGEETQYF.

This clonotype has ten or more counts. This chain uses TRBV7-9 with TRBJ2-7, with D tentatively TRBD1 or TRBD2 (5 bases each). Germline assignment: CDR1 SEHNR and CDR2 FQNEAQ (reference sequence). The CDR3 spans 18 residues. Trimming removed 5 bases from V and 4 bases from J, with 27 bases in between. The CDR3 reads CASSIPSGAGQGNYEQYF. The CDR3 DNA sequence: TGTGCCAGCAGCATACCTTCCGGGGCTGGGCAGGGAAATTACGAGCAGTACTTC.

This clonotype was counted many times. This chain joins TRBV19 and TRBJ2-4, with TRBD1 matching 10 bases. The junction had 4 bases not matched to a gene; V was cut back by 1 base and J by 7 bases. The germline V gene encodes CDR1 LNHDA and CDR2 SQIVND (reference sequence). The CDR3 consists of 15 residues. The CDR3 nucleotides read TGTGCCAGTAGTATAGGGGACAGGGGATCCAACATTCAGTACTTC. It specifies CASSIGDRGSNIQYF. The whole variable domain, remainder taken from reference TRBV19 and TRBJ2-4, is DGGITQSPKYLFRKEGQNVTLSCEQNLNHDAMYWYRQDPGQGLRLIYYSQIVNDFQKGDIAEGYSVSREKKESFPLTVTSAQKNPTAFYLCASSIGDRGSNIQYFGAGTRLSVL.

This clonotype turned up a few times. The gene calls are TRBV20-1 and TRBJ2-1; 12 bases line up with TRBD2. Trimming at V came to 3 bases and at J to 1 base, leaving 4 bases not matched to a gene. The germline gives CDR1 DFQATT, CDR2 SNEGSKA (reference sequence). The CDR3 loop spans 16 amino acids. CDR3 loop: CSASATSGRSYNEQFF. DNA of the CDR3: TGCAGTGCTAGTGCGACTAGCGGGAGATCCTACAATGAGCAGTTCTTC.

The chain joins TRBV7-9 to TRBJ2-1; TRBD1 is a possible D gene (5 bases). This CDR3 region has 15 residues. CDR1 is SEHNR and CDR2 is FQNEAQ in the germline V gene (reference sequence). V lost 6 bases, J lost 0 bases, and 12 bases lay in between. The CDR3 coding sequence is TGTGCCAGCAGACAGGACGTAAGCTCCTACAATGAGCAGTTCTTC. Translated: CASRQDVSSYNEQFF. Based on the CDR3 plus reference TRBV7-9 and TRBJ2-1, the full variable domain is DTGVSQNPRHKITKRGQNVTFRCDPISEHNRLYWYRQTLGQGPEFLTYFQNEAQLEKSRLLSDRFSAERPKGSFSTLEIQRTEQGDSAMYLCASRQDVSSYNEQFFGPGTRLTVL.

This clonotype was seen a few times. This chain links TRBV19 with TRBJ2-1, with D possibly matching TRBD2 (5 bases). V was trimmed by 9 bases and J by 2 bases, leaving 17 bases between them. CDR1 LNHDA and CDR2 SQIVND come from the germline V gene (reference sequence). The CDR3 runs 15 residues. CDR3 DNA: TGTGCCAGCATGAGGACTTTCCTAACCTACAATGAGCAGTTCTTC. Translation gives CASMRTFLTYNEQFF.

In this sample, this clonotype turned up many times. This chain links TRBV27 with TRBJ2-7, with D maybe TRBD2 (6 bases). V was pared by 4 bases and J by 7 bases, with 23 bases between. The CDR3 has 16 amino acids. From germline, CDR1 is MNHEY and CDR2 SMNVEV (reference sequence). CDR3 DNA sequence: TGTGCCAGCAGTTCGCCCCCAGGGACTGATTCGAGGGAGCAGTACTTC. Its protein product is CASSSPPGTDSREQYF.

This clonotype was seen only once. One junction end disagrees with the germline gene, perhaps due to a read error. J is TRBJ2-7 and V is TRBV4-3; weak D call: TRBD2 (6 bases). Per the germline V gene, CDR1 is LGHNA and CDR2 is YSLEER. This CDR3 comprises 15 residues. The DNA of the CDR3 is TGCGCCAGCAGCCAAGCAGTTAGCGGCTCCTACGAGCCGTCCTTC. Protein: CASSQAVSGSYEPSF.

The J gene is TRBJ1-5, the V gene TRBV20-1, with 7 bases matching TRBD1. TRBJ2-3 explains the end of the DNA better; the J call may be wrong. CDR3 length equals 19 residues. In germline, CDR1 is DFQATT, CDR2 SNEGSKA (reference sequence). CDR3 residues: CSARRAGTVDPRSNQPQYF. The CDR3 region has the DNA TGCAGTGCTAGACGGGCCGGGACAGTCGACCCCCGTAGCAATCAGCCCCAGTATTTT.

A few counts support this clonotype. The rearrangement uses TRBV6-1 and TRBJ1-2; 7 bases line up with TRBD1. J was trimmed by 4 bases and V by 2 bases; bases with no gene match: 13. Germline lookup yields CDR1 MNHNS and CDR2 SASEGT. The CDR3 consists of 17 residues. CDR3 sequence reads: CASSEIITGVEGYGYTF. The CDR3 DNA sequence: TGTGCCAGCAGTGAAATTATCACAGGGGTTGAGGGCTATGGCTACACCTTC.

V gene TRBV3-1 combines with J gene TRBJ2-3, with TRBD2 as a possible D gene (6 bases). The CDR3 is made up of 16 amino acids. The V gene's germline CDR1 is LGHDT and CDR2 YNNKEL (reference sequence). Between the trimmed V and J ends, which lost 4 bases and 2 bases, there was a span of 16 bases. This chain's CDR3 is CASSPYRDWTTDTQYF. The CDR3, as DNA: TGTGCCAGCAGCCCGTACCGGGACTGGACCACAGATACGCAGTATTTT.

Points on this clonotype: A much larger clone differs by one base, so this may be a read error. The V and J genes are TRBV10-3 and TRBJ2-3; tentatively, D is TRBD2 (5 bases). CDR1 is ENHRY, CDR2 SYGVKD, per germline. The CDR3 is made up of 17 amino acids. DNA of the CDR3: TGTGCCATCAGTGAAGGGCCACGGGAAGTTAGCACAGATTCGCAGTATTTT. Its protein product is CAISEGPREVSTDSQYF.

This clonotype appeared many times. This sequence joins TRBV4-3 and TRBJ2-3; D is uncertain. Germline CDR1 reads LGHNA; CDR2 reads YSLEER. The CDR3 is 16 residues long. Trimming pared 0 bases from V and 7 bases from J, leaving 17 bases between. Here the CDR3 DNA reads TGCGCCAGCAGCCAAGATCCCGCACCCCCACAAAATACGCAGTATTTT. Its translation: CASSQDPAPPQNTQYF.

Points on this clonotype: A clone one base away is much larger, so this may be a read error. The chain has TRBV2 and TRBJ2-4, with D perhaps matching TRBD2 (6 bases). V was clipped by 4 bases and J by 7 bases, with 14 bases between them. The CDR3 runs to 14 residues. Germline-derived CDR1 and CDR2 are SNHLY and FYNNEI. The CDR3 region is CASSGARDENIQYF. The CDR3 nucleotides are TGTGCCAGCAGTGGGGCGCGGGACGAGAACATTCAGTACTTC.

This clonotype has at least ten counts. V usage is TRBV5-4 and J usage is TRBJ2-7; D call uncertain. Trimming cost V 4 bases and J 3 bases, with 17 bases left between them. Germline V gene lookup returns CDR1 SGHNT and CDR2 YYREEE (reference sequence). CDR3 length: 15 amino acids. CDR3 amino acids: CASSEWSLTDYEQYF. In nucleotides, the CDR3 is TGTGCCAGCAGCGAATGGAGCCTCACAGACTACGAGCAGTACTTC.

With respect to this clonotype: One base away lies a much larger clone, so this may be a sequencing read error. The chain couples TRBV27 to TRBJ2-7; 10 bases agree with TRBD2. Germline lookup yields CDR1 MNHEY and CDR2 SMNVEV (reference sequence). V was pared by 8 bases and J by 7 bases, with 14 bases of the junction left unmatched. CDR3 length: 15 residues. The CDR3 is CASHWAAGGPGEQYF. In nucleotides, the CDR3 is TGTGCCAGCCACTGGGCAGCGGGAGGGCCTGGTGAGCAGTACTTC.

This clonotype was observed many times. The V gene is TRBV7-2, the J gene TRBJ2-1, with D perhaps given as TRBD1 or TRBD2 (5 bases each). Between the trimmed V and J ends, which lost 4 bases and 6 bases, there was a span of 19 bases. Germline V gene lookup returns CDR1 SGHTA and CDR2 FQGNSA. This CDR3 spans 16 amino acids. The CDR3 spells CASSSPGPPVGNEQFF. In DNA form, the CDR3 reads TGTGCCAGCAGCTCCCCGGGACCCCCCGTAGGCAATGAGCAGTTCTTC. Based on the CDR3 plus reference TRBV7-2 and TRBJ2-1, the full variable domain is GAGVSQSPSNKVTEKGKDVELRCDPISGHTALYWYRQSLGQGLEFLIYFQGNSAPDKSGLPSDRFSAERTGGSVSTLTIQRTQQEDSAVYLCASSSPGPPVGNEQFFGPGTRLTVL.

V gene TRBV12-3 or TRBV12-4 combines with J gene TRBJ1-2, with D uncertain. This CDR3 region has 13 residues. Trimming shortened V by 10 bases and J by 2 bases, and 14 bases separated the two germline ends. CDR3 residues: CATSVTQNYGYTF. For the CDR3, the DNA is TGTGCCACCAGCGTCACACAAAACTATGGCTACACCTTC.

This clonotype was recorded at least ten times. The chain employs TRBV27 and TRBJ2-1, with D tentatively TRBD2 (5 bases). CDR1 is MNHEY, CDR2 SMNVEV, per germline (reference sequence). V was cut by 3 bases and J by 4 bases, with 7 bases left in between. The CDR3 runs 13 residues. In DNA, the CDR3 is TGTGCCAGCAGTTTGACTACGTACAATGAGCAGTTCTTC. Protein sequence: CASSLTTYNEQFF.

As to this clonotype: A read error may explain this, as a much larger clone is one base away. This chain uses TRBV5-1 with TRBJ2-7; D unclear. The germline V gene encodes CDR1 SGHRS and CDR2 YFSETQ. The CDR3 length is 13 residues. V lost 4 bases to trimming and J lost 4 bases, with 12 bases between them. CDR3 sequence reads: CASSTGPLYEQYF. CDR3 coding DNA: TGCGCCAGCAGCACTGGACCGCTATACGAGCAGTACTTC.